Detailed here is one T cell receptor beta chain. Antigen unknown. These data are taken from a study of CD8+ T cells in alopecia areata. Whole-study results and caveats: TCR sharing across patients was less clear than in mice, possibly HLA-related. Normal-skin resident alphabeta T cells also appear among scalp sample sequences. Lesional scalp exceeded normal scalp in clonality, especially in alopecia totalis/universalis.

Germline-derived CDR1 and CDR2 are SGHDT and YYEEEE. The trim removed 9 bases at V and 3 bases at J, leaving 13 bases unmatched. CDR3 length equals 16 residues. Investigators sorted PBMCs to obtain both CD4+ and CD8+ T cells. The authors extracted RNA and reverse transcribed it into cDNA as the sequencing template. Generated by immunoSEQ multiplex PCR, the TCRdb table keeps only in-frame clones and is missing some. The sample holds about 200,000 clones; 45% to 70% are singletons and the top ten take approximately 4.9%. Sequenced material: CD8+ T cells sorted from blood. This chain joins TRBV5-6 and TRBJ2-3; TRBD1 agrees at 10 bases. This receptor was obtained from a human donor in good health. The CDR3 DNA reads as TGTGCCACCCGAATTACGACAGGGGGCTCTACAGATACGCAGTATTTT. Its translation: CATRITTGGSTDTQYF.